Each of the 27 T cell receptor beta chains below was sequenced from the same sample in a study of chemoradiotherapy in HPV16-positive cancers. Produced via immunoSEQ multiplex PCR; TCRdb's table is partial and in-frame only. In the table there are about 22,000 clones, roughly 89% of which are singletons. The material sequenced was blood, taken from a patient who underwent chemoradiotherapy. The receptors shown here come from a human donor with HPV-associated anogenital cancer.

The chain employs TRBV6-6 and TRBJ2-5, with 10 bases identical to TRBD2. Germline V gene data show CDR1 as MNHNY and CDR2 as SVGAGI (reference sequence). V dropped 3 bases and J dropped 1; count of bases not matched to a gene: 2. The CDR3 is 15 amino acids. This CDR3 reads CASSYASGGQETQYF. The CDR3 DNA follows: TGTGCCAGCAGTTATGCTAGCGGGGGCCAAGAGACCCAGTACTTC.

The chain is built from TRBV28 and TRBJ2-7, with D perhaps matching TRBD2 (5 bases). Trimming stripped 7 bases from V and 6 bases from J, with 16 bases between. Germline-derived CDR1 and CDR2 are MDHEN and SYDVKM. The CDR3 totals 13 residues. The CDR3 sequence: CASTTPWAGEQYF. CDR3 in DNA: TGTGCCAGCACCACCCCGTGGGCGGGCGAGCAGTACTTC.

Only one count was recorded for this clone. The chain joins TRBV6-5 to TRBJ2-1, with D perhaps TRBD2 (5 bases). This CDR3 region has 13 residues. Germline V CDR1 and CDR2: MNHEY, SVGAGI. V was pared by 0 bases and J by 8 bases, with 8 bases between. CDR3 protein: CASSYSYGDEQFF. The CDR3 region has the DNA TGTGCCAGCAGTTACTCGTACGGGGATGAGCAGTTCTTC.

The chain has TRBV7-9 and TRBJ1-2; possible D gene TRBD1, 5 bases. The length of the CDR3 is 15 residues. Germline V gene lookup returns CDR1 SEHNR and CDR2 FQNEAQ (reference sequence). V was cut by 3 bases and J by 2 bases, with 13 bases left in between. This CDR3 reads CASSLGGAQNYGYTF. CDR3 nucleotide sequence: TGTGCCAGCAGCTTGGGGGGAGCACAGAACTATGGCTACACCTTC. The full variable domain, its missing parts supplied by reference TRBV7-9 and TRBJ1-2, is DTGVSQNPRHKITKRGQNVTFRCDPISEHNRLYWYRQTLGQGPEFLTYFQNEAQLEKSRLLSDRFSAERPKGSFSTLEIQRTEQGDSAMYLCASSLGGAQNYGYTFGSGTRLTVV.

The V call is TRBV7-9, the J call TRBJ1-1; D gene unclear. The length of the CDR3 is 12 residues. Germline V lookup: CDR1 SEHNR, CDR2 FQNEAQ (reference sequence). V was shortened by 7 bases and J by 5 bases, with 11 bases between the two germline ends. CDR3: CASNPPGTEAFF. The CDR3 coding sequence is TGTGCCAGCAACCCTCCGGGGACTGAAGCTTTCTTT.

The V call is TRBV9, the J call TRBJ2-7; TRBD2 matches 7 bases. Germline loops: CDR1 SGDLS, CDR2 YYNGEE. Trimming removed 2 bases from V and 2 bases from J; junction bases left unmatched: 4. The CDR3 sequence is 14 residues long. The DNA of the CDR3 is TGTGCCAGCAGCGTTTCCAGCGGGGCCTACGAGCAGTACTTC. Its translation: CASSVSSGAYEQYF.

V and J are TRBV27 and TRBJ2-4; 7 nucleotides agree with TRBD1. The junction had 7 bases not matched to a gene; V was cut back by 6 bases and J by 8 bases. The CDR3 has 13 amino acids. The germline gives CDR1 MNHEY, CDR2 SMNVEV (reference sequence). For the CDR3, the DNA is TGTGCCAGCAGACGCGACAGGGTAGACATTCAGTACTTC. Its translation: CASRRDRVDIQYF.

This chain connects TRBV27 to TRBJ2-7; either TRBD1 or TRBD2 may supply D (5 bases each). The CDR3 runs to 10 residues. V lost 6 bases and J lost 11, with 11 bases in between. Looked up from germline, CDR1 is MNHEY and CDR2 is SMNVEV (reference sequence). In DNA, the CDR3 is TGTGCCAGCAGGCCGGGACCTAAGTACTTC. Translated: CASRPGPKYF.

The chain recombines TRBV4-2 with TRBJ1-2; the D is unclear. The germline gives CDR1 LGHNA, CDR2 YNFKEQ. Trimming cost V 2 bases and J 2 bases, with 18 bases left between them. This CDR3 region has 17 residues. CDR3 region: CASSQSLTSRENYGYTF. In nucleotides, the CDR3 is TGTGCCAGCAGCCAATCTTTAACCTCGAGGGAGAACTATGGCTACACCTTC.

V usage is TRBV15 and J usage is TRBJ1-2, with unresolved D. This CDR3 contains 15 residues. Trimming cost V 1 base and J 4 bases, with 13 bases left between them. Germline CDR1 reads LNHNV; CDR2 reads YYDKDF (reference sequence). Here the CDR3 DNA reads TGTGCCACCAGCAGAGGAAGGGTTGGCGGCTATGGCTACACCTTC. As protein: CATSRGRVGGYGYTF. Full variable domain (outside the CDR3, taken from reference TRBV15 and TRBJ1-2): DAMVIQNPRYQVTQFGKPVTLSCSQTLNHNVMYWYQQKSSQAPKLLFHYYDKDFNNEADTPDNFQSRRPNTSFCFLDIRSPGLGDTAMYLCATSRGRVGGYGYTFGSGTRLTVV.

The chain links TRBV29-1 to TRBJ2-5; 11 nucleotides line up with TRBD2. This CDR3 spans 16 amino acids. Germline lookup yields CDR1 SQVTM and CDR2 ANQGSEA. V lost 4 bases, J lost 4 bases, and 11 bases stayed unmatched. The CDR3 region has the DNA TGCAGCGTTGTAGCGAGGGGACTAGCGGCCGGAGAGACCCAGTACTTC. It codes for CSVVARGLAAGETQYF. The variable domain in full, with the rest retrieved from reference TRBV29-1 and TRBJ2-5, is SAVISQKPSRDICQRGTSLTIQCQVDSQVTMMFWYRQQPGQSLTLIATANQGSEATYESGFVIDKFPISRPNLTFSTLTVSNMSPEDSSIYLCSVVARGLAAGETQYFGPGTRLLVL.

The chain carries TRBV7-2 and TRBJ2-7; D call uncertain. V lost 3 bases and J lost 3, with 3 bases in between. This CDR3 is 11 amino acids long. The germline V gene encodes CDR1 SGHTA and CDR2 FQGNSA. The CDR3 nucleotides are TGTGCCAGCAGCTTGTTCTACGAGCAGTACTTC. The encoded protein is CASSLFYEQYF. The whole variable domain, filled in from reference TRBV7-2 and TRBJ2-7, reads GAGVSQSPSNKVTEKGKDVELRCDPISGHTALYWYRQSLGQGLEFLIYFQGNSAPDKSGLPSDRFSAERTGGSVSTLTIQRTQQEDSAVYLCASSLFYEQYFGPGTRLTVT.

V is TRBV11-3 and J is TRBJ2-1; the match to TRBD1 covers 9 bases. The CDR3 runs to 16 residues. Looked up from germline, CDR1 is SGHNT and CDR2 is YENEEA. The trim removed 5 bases at V and 7 bases at J, leaving 12 bases unmatched. CDR3 bases: TGTGCCAGCAGCACCGGACAGGGGCGGGGGACGAATGAGCAGTTCTTC. Translated: CASSTGQGRGTNEQFF.

The gene calls are TRBV7-3 and TRBJ2-3, with D maybe TRBD2 (5 bases). Germline-derived CDR1 and CDR2 are SGHTA and FQGTGA. The germline V and J ends were trimmed by 2 bases and 0 bases, with 9 bases remaining between them. The CDR3 covers 15 residues. CDR3 nucleotides: TGTGCCAGCAGCTTACGGGGATCTAGCACAGATACGCAGTATTTT. Translation: CASSLRGSSTDTQYF.

This chain joins TRBV15 and TRBJ2-6; D possibly corresponds to TRBD1 (5 bases). V lost 0 bases and J 0 bases, leaving 18 bases between the germline ends. The CDR3 covers 20 residues. Per germline, CDR1 LNHNV and CDR2 YYDKDF (reference sequence). CDR3 DNA sequence: TGTGCCACCAGCAGAGAGGGGCGTGCGCGAGTGGGCTCTGGGGCCAACGTCCTGACTTTC. Translation gives CATSREGRARVGSGANVLTF.

CDR3 sequence (DNA): TGCGCCAGCAGCCAAGATTGGGTGGGCTTGGGCTCCGAAAAACTGTTTTTT. This encodes CASSQDWVGLGSEKLFF. The V gene is TRBV4-3, the J gene TRBJ1-4; no reliable D call. Trimming stripped 0 bases from V and 8 bases from J, with 19 bases between. Germline assignment: CDR1 LGHNA and CDR2 YSLEER. The length of the CDR3 is 17 residues.

The V and J genes are TRBV28 and TRBJ1-2; D is possibly TRBD1 (5 bases). This CDR3 comprises 13 residues. Germline values: CDR1 MDHEN, CDR2 SYDVKM. Trimming stripped 8 bases from V and 8 bases from J, with 18 bases between. The CDR3 DNA reads as TGTGCCAGCTATCCCGGGACCTCAGGGGGCTACACCTTC. It codes for CASYPGTSGGYTF.

The chain links TRBV6-5 to TRBJ2-5; D is ambiguous. Germline values: CDR1 MNHEY, CDR2 SVGAGI. The CDR3 is made up of 13 amino acids. Trimming removed 8 bases from V and 2 bases from J, with 12 bases in between. The CDR3 DNA reads as TGTGCCAGCGCTCACGGGCAGCAAGAGACCCAGTACTTC. Amino acids: CASAHGQQETQYF.

The CDR3 sequence is CASSLVWTDTQYF. CDR3 in DNA: TGTGCCAGCAGCCTAGTGTGGACGGATACGCAGTATTTT. The chain combines TRBV7-2 with TRBJ2-3; D is undetermined. V gave up 5 bases and J gave up 6 bases, with 12 bases separating them. The CDR3 runs to 13 residues. Germline loops: CDR1 SGHTA, CDR2 FQGNSA.

V and J are TRBV6-4 and TRBJ2-1; 8 bases fit TRBD2. The CDR3 is made up of 18 amino acids. The ends lost 0 bases at V and 1 base at J; junction bases unmatched: 8. Per germline, CDR1 MRHNA and CDR2 SNTAGT. The CDR3 sequence is CASSDSRLAPLSYNEQFF. As DNA, the CDR3 is TGTGCCAGCAGTGACTCTAGACTAGCGCCCCTTTCCTACAATGAGCAGTTCTTC.

CDR3 DNA sequence: TGCGCCAGCAGCAAAGCGAGGAATGAGCAGTTCTTC. Amino acid sequence: CASSKARNEQFF. The rearrangement joins TRBV5-1 to TRBJ2-1, with D unclear. V lost 4 bases, J lost 7 bases, and 9 bases lay in between. This CDR3 spans 12 amino acids. Germline CDR1 is SGHRS and CDR2 is YFSETQ.

The V and J genes are TRBV9 and TRBJ1-1; no reliable D call. In germline, CDR1 is SGDLS, CDR2 YYNGEE. V dropped 2 bases and J dropped 1 base, with 9 bases sitting between them. CDR3 length: 14 residues. CDR3 bases: TGTGCCAGCAGCGTTAACGGGCGGAACACTGAAGCTTTCTTT. Its protein is CASSVNGRNTEAFF.

The genes are TRBV5-4 and TRBJ1-5; 8 nucleotides agree with TRBD1. J lost 7 bases, V lost 4 bases, and 4 bases had no gene match. Germline V gives CDR1 SGHNT, CDR2 YYREEE (reference sequence). The CDR3 totals 13 residues. The CDR3 is CASSRDRGQPQHF. The CDR3 region has the DNA TGTGCCAGCAGCCGAGACAGGGGACAGCCCCAGCATTTT.

The chain combines TRBV27 with TRBJ1-5; no clear D gene. The CDR3 consists of 13 residues. V lost 8 bases and J lost 6, with 14 bases in between. The V gene's germline CDR1 is MNHEY and CDR2 SMNVEV (reference sequence). The CDR3 here is CASGSRASQPQHF. As DNA, the CDR3 is TGTGCCAGCGGATCCCGGGCGTCTCAGCCCCAGCATTTT.

The chain has TRBV7-6 and TRBJ2-2; D might be TRBD1 (5 bases). The V end lost 6 bases, the J end lost 5 bases, and 19 bases lay between the germline ends. Germline CDR1 and CDR2: SGHVS and FNYEAQ. CDR3 size: 16 residues. In nucleotides, the CDR3 is TGTGCCAGCAGTCGTCTGGGAAGGGGCAAGACCGGGGAGCTGTTTTTT. Translating gives CASSRLGRGKTGELFF. Filled out from reference TRBV7-6 and TRBJ2-2, the complete variable domain reads GAGVSQSPRYKVTKRGQDVALRCDPISGHVSLYWYRQALGQGPEFLTYFNYEAQQDKSGLPNDRFSAERPEGSISTLTIQRTEQRDSAMYRCASSRLGRGKTGELFFGEGSRLTVL.

The rearrangement links TRBV19 to TRBJ2-5; no clear D gene. V lost 1 base and J lost 2, with 8 bases in between. Germline CDR1 reads LNHDA; CDR2 reads SQIVND (reference sequence). The CDR3 extends over 14 amino acids. The CDR3 sequence: CASSIGVLQETQYF. The CDR3, as DNA: TGTGCCAGTAGTATAGGGGTCCTACAAGAGACCCAGTACTTC.

The chain has TRBV5-5 and TRBJ2-1; a weak D match, TRBD1 (7 bases). Germline CDR1 SGHKS, CDR2 YYEKEE (reference sequence). The CDR3 totals 15 residues. V lost 5 bases and J 5 bases, leaving 17 bases between the germline ends. The chain's CDR3 is CASSSPGGKNNEQFF. CDR3 in DNA: TGTGCCAGCAGTTCTCCAGGGGGGAAAAACAATGAGCAGTTCTTC.